The 32 T cell receptor beta chains given below trace back to one sample, sequenced in a study of blood T cell repertoires in COVID-19. Clones were sequenced by immunoSEQ multiplex PCR, and TCRdb holds only the in-frame ones, with some missing. The table lists roughly 200,000 clones, around 84% of them singletons. What was sequenced was peripheral blood. The receptor set was obtained from a woman older than 75 with acute or convalescent COVID-19.

The V and J genes are TRBV5-1 and TRBJ2-5, with D possibly being TRBD2 (6 bases). Germline CDR1 is SGHRS and CDR2 is YFSETQ. V was clipped by 0 bases and J by 5 bases, with 17 bases between them. The CDR3 has 16 amino acids. CDR3 bases: TGCGCCAGCAGCTTGGCCTTGGCGGGACCGGCGGAGACCCAGTACTTC. Encoded protein: CASSLALAGPAETQYF. Full variable domain (outside the CDR3, taken from reference TRBV5-1 and TRBJ2-5): KAGVTQTPRYLIKTRGQQVTLSCSPISGHRSVSWYQQTPGQGLQFLFEYFSETQRNKGNFPGRFSGRQFSNSRSEMNVSTLELGDSALYLCASSLALAGPAETQYFGPGTRLLVL.

The genes are TRBV2 and TRBJ2-7, with a tentative D call TRBD2 (6 bases). From germline, CDR1 is SNHLY and CDR2 FYNNEI. This CDR3 has 13 amino acids. Between the trimmed V and J ends, which lost 5 bases and 6 bases, there was a span of 14 bases. CDR3 protein: CASSRDSRREQYF. CDR3 coding DNA: TGTGCCAGCAGTCGGGACTCCCGTCGCGAGCAGTACTTC.

V gene TRBV6-4 combines with J gene TRBJ2-1; D is possibly TRBD1 (5 bases). From germline, CDR1 is MRHNA and CDR2 SNTAGT. The CDR3 contains 16 residues. V dropped 6 bases and J dropped 2 bases, with 17 bases sitting between them. The chain's CDR3 is CASRKTARLTYNEQFF. In nucleotides, the CDR3 is TGTGCCAGCAGAAAGACAGCTCGGTTAACCTACAATGAGCAGTTCTTC.

This chain links TRBV6-5 with TRBJ1-3; tentative D call: TRBD1 (6 bases). From germline, CDR1 is MNHEY and CDR2 SVGAGI. The CDR3 is 15 residues long. Trimming left V 11 bases short and J 1 base short, with 18 bases between. The CDR3 loop reads CAGEDRLRSGNTIYF. In nucleotides, the CDR3 is TGTGCCGGGGAAGACAGGCTTCGTTCTGGAAACACCATATATTTT.

The chain is built from TRBV7-2 and TRBJ1-4; D not resolved. Between the trimmed V and J ends, which lost 8 bases and 4 bases, there was a span of 11 bases. Germline lookup yields CDR1 SGHTA and CDR2 FQGNSA. The CDR3 is 13 residues long. CDR3 protein: CASQPEINEKLFF. CDR3 nucleotide sequence: TGTGCCAGCCAACCTGAGATTAATGAAAAACTGTTTTTT. Complete variable domain (other parts from reference TRBV7-2 and TRBJ1-4): GAGVSQSPSNKVTEKGKDVELRCDPISGHTALYWYRQSLGQGLEFLIYFQGNSAPDKSGLPSDRFSAERTGGSVSTLTIQRTQQEDSAVYLCASQPEINEKLFFGSGTQLSVL.

V gene TRBV7-9 combines with J gene TRBJ2-2, with TRBD1 identical over 9 bases. Unmatched junction bases numbered 9, after V lost 4 bases and J lost 6 bases. Germline loops: CDR1 SEHNR, CDR2 FQNEAQ (reference sequence). This CDR3 region has 16 residues. CDR3 amino acids: CASSSARQGGPGELFF. CDR3 bases: TGTGCCAGCAGCTCCGCAAGACAGGGGGGCCCCGGGGAGCTGTTTTTT.

This chain links TRBV13 with TRBJ2-5, with 9 bases matching TRBD1. V dropped 4 bases and J dropped 4; count of bases not matched to a gene: 4. Germline assignment: CDR1 PRHDT and CDR2 FYEKMQ (reference sequence). This CDR3 has 14 amino acids. The CDR3 nucleotides are TGTGCCAGCAGCTCGGGACAGGGAACAGAGACCCAGTACTTC. Encoded protein: CASSSGQGTETQYF. The full variable domain, its missing parts supplied by reference TRBV13 and TRBJ2-5, is AAGVIQSPRHLIKEKRETATLKCYPIPRHDTVYWYQQGPGQDPQFLISFYEKMQSDKGSIPDRFSAQQFSDYHSELNMSSLELGDSALYFCASSSGQGTETQYFGPGTRLLVL.

The chain employs TRBV10-3 and TRBJ1-1; D gene ambiguous. Trimming cost V 6 bases and J 2 bases, with 13 bases left between them. In germline, CDR1 is ENHRY, CDR2 SYGVKD. The length of the CDR3 is 14 residues. DNA of the CDR3: TGTGCCATCAGGAACCGGGAGTTTAACACTGAAGCTTTCTTT. It codes for CAIRNREFNTEAFF.

The chain is built from TRBV5-1 and TRBJ1-3, with D possibly TRBD1 on 5 matching bases. V lost 4 bases and J lost 0, with 11 bases in between. The CDR3 loop spans 15 amino acids. The germline V gene has CDR1 SGHRS and CDR2 YFSETQ. DNA for the CDR3: TGCGCCAGCAGCCCCCCAACAGGCTCTGGAAACACCATATATTTT. Translating gives CASSPPTGSGNTIYF. Combining the CDR3 with reference TRBV5-1 and TRBJ1-3 gives the whole variable domain KAGVTQTPRYLIKTRGQQVTLSCSPISGHRSVSWYQQTPGQGLQFLFEYFSETQRNKGNFPGRFSGRQFSNSRSEMNVSTLELGDSALYLCASSPPTGSGNTIYFGEGSWLTVV.

The V and J genes are TRBV19 and TRBJ1-5; possible D gene TRBD1, 5 bases. The germline V gene has CDR1 LNHDA and CDR2 SQIVND (reference sequence). Trimming left V 7 bases short and J 5 bases short, with 18 bases between. This CDR3 has 15 amino acids. The CDR3 sequence: CASTRLDRRDQPQHF. DNA of the CDR3: TGTGCCAGTACTCGGCTTGACAGACGAGATCAGCCCCAGCATTTT.

This rearrangement joins TRBV18 to TRBJ1-3; the match to TRBD1 covers 7 bases. The CDR3 spans 16 residues. The germline V gene encodes CDR1 KGHSH and CDR2 LQKENI. Losses at the gene ends were 4 bases for V and 0 bases for J; bases not matched to a gene: 6. CDR3 region: CASSLGTANSGNTIYF. The CDR3, as DNA: TGTGCCAGCTCACTAGGGACAGCCAACTCTGGAAACACCATATATTTT.

The V and J genes are TRBV19 and TRBJ2-6, with 10 positions matching TRBD1. V trimming: 2 bases; J trimming: 1 base; junction bases outside the gene matches: 8. CDR1 is LNHDA, CDR2 SQIVND, per germline (reference sequence). The CDR3 length is 19 residues. CDR3: CASSIRGQGFWSGANVLTF. As DNA, the CDR3 is TGTGCCAGTAGTATAAGGGGACAGGGGTTCTGGTCTGGGGCCAACGTCCTGACTTTC.

The chain carries TRBV5-3 and TRBJ1-4; TRBD1 matches at 9 bases. TRBV5-3 is an open reading frame whose function is uncertain. Unmatched junction bases numbered 6, after V lost 3 bases and J lost 6 bases. This CDR3 has 15 residues. The CDR3 loop reads CARSSPRQGDEKLFF. The DNA of the CDR3 is TGTGCCAGAAGCTCCCCGAGACAGGGGGATGAAAAACTGTTTTTT.

The rearrangement uses TRBV30 and TRBJ1-1; 11 nucleotides agree with TRBD1. V lost 3 bases and J lost 5; bases outside the gene matches: 5. The CDR3 sequence is 14 residues long. Germline V CDR1 and CDR2: GTSNPN, SVGIG (reference sequence). The DNA of the CDR3 is TGTGCCTGGAGGGGGACAGGGGGATTGACTGAAGCTTTCTTT. Translated, it gives CAWRGTGGLTEAFF.

The chain recombines TRBV5-6 with TRBJ2-2; D is unresolved. The CDR3 spans 15 residues. Trimming stripped 2 bases from V and 6 bases from J, with 14 bases between. The germline V gene encodes CDR1 SGHDT and CDR2 YYEEEE. The CDR3 loop is CASSFAGRPPGELFF. The CDR3 region has the DNA TGTGCCAGCAGCTTTGCAGGCAGACCACCCGGGGAGCTGTTTTTT.

This rearrangement joins TRBV2 to TRBJ2-1; tentatively, D is TRBD2 (6 bases). V lost 6 bases and J lost 16, with 16 bases in between. The length of the CDR3 is 11 residues. Per the germline V gene, CDR1 is SNHLY and CDR2 is FYNNEI. The CDR3 spells CASSPSAAGFF. CDR3 coding DNA: TGTGCCAGCAGCCCGTCCGCAGCGGGTTTCTTC.

V and J are TRBV11-2 and TRBJ1-1; possible D gene TRBD1, 5 bases. The CDR3 length is 16 residues. V lost 5 bases and J 4 bases, leaving 20 bases between the germline ends. In germline, CDR1 is SGHAT, CDR2 FQNNGV. CDR3: CASSRRGGLRITEAFF. The CDR3 nucleotides are TGTGCCAGCAGCCGCCGGGGGGGACTGAGAATCACTGAAGCTTTCTTT.

The rearrangement joins TRBV29-1 to TRBJ1-3; D is unresolved. V gave up 6 bases and J gave up 2 bases, with 5 bases separating them. There are 11 residues in the CDR3. The germline V gene encodes CDR1 SQVTM and CDR2 ANQGSEA. The CDR3 is CSVTAGNTIYF. DNA for the CDR3: TGCAGCGTAACGGCTGGAAACACCATATATTTT.

This chain links TRBV20-1 with TRBJ1-2; D unresolved. The germline CDR1 and CDR2 sequences are DFQATT and SNEGSKA (reference sequence). Trimming stripped 5 bases from V and 0 bases from J, with 4 bases between. The CDR3 loop spans 11 amino acids. CDR3 DNA: TGCAGTGCTGTAACTAACTATGGCTACACCTTC. Translating gives CSAVTNYGYTF.

The chain combines TRBV10-3 with TRBJ1-6; 8 positions match TRBD1. The CDR3 has 15 amino acids. Germline assignment: CDR1 ENHRY and CDR2 SYGVKD. With V trimmed by 3 bases and J by 14 bases, 12 bases remained unmatched. The CDR3 loop is CAISDGQGAFQTLHF. The CDR3 bases are TGTGCCATCAGTGATGGGCAGGGGGCGTTTCAGACCCTCCACTTT.

The CDR3 coding sequence is TGTGCCAGCAGTTACAGGGGTATGGTCTATGGCTACACCTTC. It yields the protein CASSYRGMVYGYTF. This chain joins TRBV6-5 and TRBJ1-2; maybe TRBD1 (5 bases). There are 14 residues in the CDR3. Germline V gene lookup returns CDR1 MNHEY and CDR2 SVGAGI. V lost 2 bases, J lost 4 bases, and 11 bases lay in between.

V gene TRBV9 combines with J gene TRBJ1-1; TRBD1 is a possible D gene (6 bases). V was pared by 2 bases and J by 4 bases, with 9 bases between. This CDR3 region has 13 residues. From germline, CDR1 is SGDLS and CDR2 YYNGEE. The CDR3 nucleotides read TGTGCCAGCAGCGTCCAAGGGGGCACTGAAGCTTTCTTT. Translating it yields CASSVQGGTEAFF.

Only one count was recorded for this clone. The chain has TRBV15 and TRBJ2-3; 9 nucleotides align to TRBD2. This CDR3 comprises 20 residues. The V gene end was trimmed by 1 base and the J gene end by 4 bases; junction bases not matched to a gene: 18. Germline CDR1 reads LNHNV; CDR2 reads YYDKDF (reference sequence). The CDR3 DNA reads TGTGCCACCAGCAGAGGGGTCGCTGACAGTTTAGCGGGAGACGCAGATACGCAGTATTTT. It specifies CATSRGVADSLAGDADTQYF.

V usage is TRBV5-1 and J usage is TRBJ2-2; TRBD2 is a possible D gene (6 bases). CDR1 SGHRS and CDR2 YFSETQ come from the germline V gene. CDR3 length equals 13 residues. V lost 4 bases and J 6 bases, leaving 10 bases between the germline ends. This chain's CDR3 is CASSLAGPGELFF. CDR3 coding DNA: TGCGCCAGCAGCCTCGCGGGGCCCGGGGAGCTGTTTTTT.

V is TRBV9 and J is TRBJ2-2; TRBD1 agrees at 7 bases. V was clipped by 3 bases and J by 1 base; unmatched bases: 12. Germline V lookup: CDR1 SGDLS, CDR2 YYNGEE. The length of the CDR3 is 18 residues. The CDR3 DNA reads TGTGCCAGCAGCGCCGAGGAGAACAGGGGCGAGAACACCGGGGAGCTGTTTTTT. Encoded protein: CASSAEENRGENTGELFF.

This clone was observed a few times. The rearrangement joins TRBV11-2 to TRBJ1-2; TRBD1 matches at 9 bases. CDR3 length: 14 amino acids. Germline V gives CDR1 SGHAT, CDR2 FQNNGV. The junction had 5 bases not matched to a gene; V was cut back by 2 bases and J by 7 bases. The DNA of the CDR3 is TGTGCCAGCAGCTTACAGAGGACAGGGGCTGGCTACACCTTC. Residues: CASSLQRTGAGYTF.

The V gene is TRBV6-4, the J gene TRBJ1-1; D perhaps matches TRBD1 (6 bases). Germline V gene data show CDR1 as MRHNA and CDR2 as SNTAGT. The CDR3 totals 14 residues. Trimming cost V 3 bases and J 5 bases, with 13 bases left between them. The CDR3 loop reads CASSESGARTEAFF. The CDR3 DNA sequence: TGTGCCAGCAGTGAGTCAGGGGCGAGGACTGAAGCTTTCTTT.

The chain carries TRBV7-2 and TRBJ1-1, with 8 bases identical to TRBD1. Germline CDR1 is SGHTA and CDR2 is FQGNSA. This CDR3 contains 17 residues. V gave up 5 bases and J gave up 4 bases; unmatched junction bases: 15. Here the CDR3 reads CASSLLTGQAWITEAFF. The CDR3 DNA sequence: TGTGCCAGCAGCCTCCTTACGGGACAGGCGTGGATCACTGAAGCTTTCTTT.

The CDR3 DNA reads as TGCGCCAGCAGTGCATGGACAGGGAATTCACCCCTCCACTTT. This sequence encodes CASSAWTGNSPLHF. This chain links TRBV4-1 with TRBJ1-6; 8 nucleotides agree with TRBD1. This CDR3 has 14 amino acids. V shed 6 bases and J 7 bases; nucleotides not matched to a gene: 5. Per germline, CDR1 MGHRA and CDR2 YSYEKL.

The chain employs TRBV2 and TRBJ1-3; weak D call: TRBD1 (5 bases). The CDR3 has 14 residues. Germline lookup yields CDR1 SNHLY and CDR2 FYNNEI. With 9 bases removed from V and 0 bases from J, the gap between germline ends came to 12 bases. The CDR3 loop reads CASKTVSSGNTIYF. CDR3 bases: TGTGCCAGTAAGACAGTTTCCTCTGGAAACACCATATATTTT.

The genes are TRBV27 and TRBJ2-4; TRBD1 matches 7 bases. The germline CDR1 and CDR2 sequences are MNHEY and SMNVEV (reference sequence). The V gene end was trimmed by 0 bases and the J gene end by 1 base; junction bases not matched to a gene: 9. The CDR3 length is 18 residues. The CDR3 loop is CASSLSVGGWSAKNIQYF. DNA of the CDR3: TGTGCCAGCAGTTTATCGGTAGGGGGCTGGTCGGCCAAAAACATTCAGTACTTC.

The genes are TRBV12-3 or TRBV12-4 and TRBJ1-2; 8 positions agree with TRBD1. There are 13 residues in the CDR3. V lost 6 bases and J lost 8; bases outside the gene matches: 8. CDR3 DNA sequence: TGTGCCAGCAGACCGGGGGACAGGTACGGCTACACCTTC. This codes for CASRPGDRYGYTF.